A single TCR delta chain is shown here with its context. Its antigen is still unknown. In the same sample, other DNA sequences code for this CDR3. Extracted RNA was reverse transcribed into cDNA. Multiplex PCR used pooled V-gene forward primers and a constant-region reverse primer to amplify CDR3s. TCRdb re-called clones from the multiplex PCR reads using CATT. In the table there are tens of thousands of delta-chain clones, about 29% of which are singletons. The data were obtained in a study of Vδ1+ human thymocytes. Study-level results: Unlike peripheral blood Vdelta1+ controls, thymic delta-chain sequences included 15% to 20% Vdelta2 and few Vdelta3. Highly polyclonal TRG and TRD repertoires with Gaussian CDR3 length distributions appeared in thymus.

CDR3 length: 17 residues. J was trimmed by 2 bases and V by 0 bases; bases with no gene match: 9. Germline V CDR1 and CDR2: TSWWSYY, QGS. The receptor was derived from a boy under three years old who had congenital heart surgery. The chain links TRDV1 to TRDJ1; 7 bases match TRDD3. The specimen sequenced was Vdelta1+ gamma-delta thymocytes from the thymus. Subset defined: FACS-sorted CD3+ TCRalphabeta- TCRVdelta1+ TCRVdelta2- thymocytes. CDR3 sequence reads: CALGELPGGPRTDKLIF. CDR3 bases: TGTGCTCTTGGGGAACTACCTGGGGGCCCCCGGACCGATAAACTCATCTTT.